The sequence of this TCR beta chain was determined in a study of cytomegalovirus exposure and HLA in healthy donors. Findings of the study overall: Specificity of a few CMV-associated chains for CMV antigens was verified in vitro. Across donors, most TCRs were seen rarely, yet some public ones were widespread.

Regarding this clone: Its antigen remains unknown.

The assay was immunoSEQ multiplex PCR, and TCRdb's table has in-frame clones only and misses some. Among 150,000 to 200,000 clones listed, more than 75% were seen once. Trimming removed 6 bases from V and 4 bases from J; junction bases left unmatched: 4. This CDR3 region has 14 residues. Germline CDR1 SGDLS, CDR2 YYNGEE. The TCR was taken from a man younger than 30 in good health and CMV-seropositive. The J gene is TRBJ2-2, the V gene TRBV9; 9 positions agree with TRBD1. The source material was PBMCs. In DNA, the CDR3 is TGTGCCAGCAACAACAGGGGGCCCACCGGGGAGCTGTTTTTT. Protein: CASNNRGPTGELFF.